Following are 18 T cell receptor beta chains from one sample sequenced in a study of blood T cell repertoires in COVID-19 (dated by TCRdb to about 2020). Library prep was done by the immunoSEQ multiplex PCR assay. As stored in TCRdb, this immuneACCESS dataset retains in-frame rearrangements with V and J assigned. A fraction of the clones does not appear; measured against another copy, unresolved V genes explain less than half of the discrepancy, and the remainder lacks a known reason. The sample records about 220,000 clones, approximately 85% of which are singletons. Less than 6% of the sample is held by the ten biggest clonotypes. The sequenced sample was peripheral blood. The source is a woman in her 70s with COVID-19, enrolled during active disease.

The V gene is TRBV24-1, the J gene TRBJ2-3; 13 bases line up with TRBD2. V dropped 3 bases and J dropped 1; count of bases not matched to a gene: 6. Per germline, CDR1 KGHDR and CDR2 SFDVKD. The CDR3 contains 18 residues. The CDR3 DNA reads TGTGCCACCAGTGATCCGGGACTAGCGGGGCTAGGCACAGATACGCAGTATTTT. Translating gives CATSDPGLAGLGTDTQYF.

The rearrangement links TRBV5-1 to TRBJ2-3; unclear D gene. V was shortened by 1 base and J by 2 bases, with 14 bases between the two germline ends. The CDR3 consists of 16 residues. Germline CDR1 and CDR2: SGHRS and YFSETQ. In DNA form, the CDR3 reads TGCGCCAGCAGCTTGTCAGGCAGATATGACACAGATACGCAGTATTTT. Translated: CASSLSGRYDTDTQYF.

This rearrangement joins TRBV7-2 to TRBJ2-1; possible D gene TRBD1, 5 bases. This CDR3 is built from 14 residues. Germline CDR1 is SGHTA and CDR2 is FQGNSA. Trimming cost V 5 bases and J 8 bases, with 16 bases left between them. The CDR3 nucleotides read TGTGCCAGCAGCCCCCGACCCGACAGCGATGAGCAGTTCTTC. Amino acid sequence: CASSPRPDSDEQFF.

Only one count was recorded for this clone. CDR3 residues: CASSPLSYYEQYF. The CDR3, as DNA: TGTGCCAGCAGCCCTCTCTCTTACTACGAGCAGTACTTC. The V gene is TRBV11-2, the J gene TRBJ2-7; no clear D gene. Trimming took off 5 bases at V and 3 bases at J, with 11 bases between the two ends. Germline V lookup: CDR1 SGHAT, CDR2 FQNNGV. The CDR3 spans 13 residues.

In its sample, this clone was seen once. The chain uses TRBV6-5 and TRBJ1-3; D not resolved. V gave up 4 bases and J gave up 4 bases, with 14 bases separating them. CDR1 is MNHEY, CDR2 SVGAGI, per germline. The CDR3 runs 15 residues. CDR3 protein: CASSSKTRWGNTIYF. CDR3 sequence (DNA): TGTGCCAGCAGTTCTAAAACGAGATGGGGAAACACCATATATTTT.

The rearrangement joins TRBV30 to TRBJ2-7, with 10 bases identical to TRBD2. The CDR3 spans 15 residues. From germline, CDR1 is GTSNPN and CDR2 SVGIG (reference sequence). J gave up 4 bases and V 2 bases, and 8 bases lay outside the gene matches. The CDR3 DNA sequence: TGTGCCTGGAGTCACCCGGGACTAGCGTTGTACGAGCAGTACTTC. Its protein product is CAWSHPGLALYEQYF.

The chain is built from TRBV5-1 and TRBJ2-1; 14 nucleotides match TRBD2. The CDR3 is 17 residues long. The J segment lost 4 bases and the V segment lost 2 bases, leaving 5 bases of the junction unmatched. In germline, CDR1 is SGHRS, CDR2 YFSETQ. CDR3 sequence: CASSFTGLAGVYNEQFF. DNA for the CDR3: TGCGCCAGCAGCTTCACGGGACTAGCGGGAGTGTACAATGAGCAGTTCTTC.

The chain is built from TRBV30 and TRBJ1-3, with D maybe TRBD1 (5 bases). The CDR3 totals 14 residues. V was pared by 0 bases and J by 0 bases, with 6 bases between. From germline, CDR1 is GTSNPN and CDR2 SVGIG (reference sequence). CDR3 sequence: CAWSVDSSGNTIYF. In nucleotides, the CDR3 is TGTGCCTGGAGTGTCGACAGCTCTGGAAACACCATATATTTT.

CDR3 nucleotide sequence: TGTGCCAGTAACAGGACAGGGGGTCGTGGAACCTACGAGCAGTACTTC. Translated: CASNRTGGRGTYEQYF. The V and J genes are TRBV19 and TRBJ2-7; 10 bases align to TRBD1. Trimming removed 7 bases from V and 2 bases from J; junction bases left unmatched: 11. This CDR3 spans 16 amino acids. Germline V lookup: CDR1 LNHDA, CDR2 SQIVND (reference sequence).

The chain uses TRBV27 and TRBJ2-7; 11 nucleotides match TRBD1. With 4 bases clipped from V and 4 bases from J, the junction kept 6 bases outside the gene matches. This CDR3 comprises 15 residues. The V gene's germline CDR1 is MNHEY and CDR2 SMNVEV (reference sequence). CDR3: CASSSGGTGGYEQYF. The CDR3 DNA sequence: TGTGCCAGCAGTTCGGGTGGGACAGGGGGTTACGAGCAGTACTTC.

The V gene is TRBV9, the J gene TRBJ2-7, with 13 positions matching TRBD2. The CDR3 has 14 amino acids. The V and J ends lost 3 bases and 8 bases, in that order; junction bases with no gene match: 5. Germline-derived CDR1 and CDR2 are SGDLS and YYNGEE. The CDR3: CASSGTSGRAQQYF. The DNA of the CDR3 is TGTGCCAGCAGCGGCACTAGCGGGAGGGCCCAGCAGTACTTC.

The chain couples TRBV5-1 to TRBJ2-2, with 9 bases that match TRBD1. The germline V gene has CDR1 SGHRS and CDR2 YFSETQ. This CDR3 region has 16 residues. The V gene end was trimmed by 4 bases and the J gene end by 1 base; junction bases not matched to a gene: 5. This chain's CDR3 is CASSKTGQGNTGELFF. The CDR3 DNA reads TGCGCCAGCAGCAAAACGGGACAGGGGAACACCGGGGAGCTGTTTTTT.

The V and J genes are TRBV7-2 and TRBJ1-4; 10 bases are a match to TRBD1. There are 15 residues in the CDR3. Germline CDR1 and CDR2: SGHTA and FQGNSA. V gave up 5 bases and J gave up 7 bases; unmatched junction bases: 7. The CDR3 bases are TGTGCCAGCAGCATGACAGGGGGCGCTGGTGAAAAACTGTTTTTT. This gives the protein CASSMTGGAGEKLFF. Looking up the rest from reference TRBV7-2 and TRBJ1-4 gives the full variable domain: GAGVSQSPSNKVTEKGKDVELRCDPISGHTALYWYRQSLGQGLEFLIYFQGNSAPDKSGLPSDRFSAERTGGSVSTLTIQRTQQEDSAVYLCASSMTGGAGEKLFFGSGTQLSVL.

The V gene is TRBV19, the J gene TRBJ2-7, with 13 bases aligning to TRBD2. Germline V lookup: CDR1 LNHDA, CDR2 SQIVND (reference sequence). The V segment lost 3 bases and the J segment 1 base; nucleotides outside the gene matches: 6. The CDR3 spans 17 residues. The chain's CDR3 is CASSIRGLAGRSYEQYF. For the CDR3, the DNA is TGTGCCAGTAGTATTAGGGGACTAGCGGGAAGATCCTACGAGCAGTACTTC.

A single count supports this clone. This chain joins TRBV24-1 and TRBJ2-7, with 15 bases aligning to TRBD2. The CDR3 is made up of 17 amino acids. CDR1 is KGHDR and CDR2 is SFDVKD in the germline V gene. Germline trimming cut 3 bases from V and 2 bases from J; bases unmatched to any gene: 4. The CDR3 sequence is CATSDHGTSGRPYEQYF. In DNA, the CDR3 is TGTGCCACCAGTGATCACGGGACTAGCGGGAGGCCCTACGAGCAGTACTTC.

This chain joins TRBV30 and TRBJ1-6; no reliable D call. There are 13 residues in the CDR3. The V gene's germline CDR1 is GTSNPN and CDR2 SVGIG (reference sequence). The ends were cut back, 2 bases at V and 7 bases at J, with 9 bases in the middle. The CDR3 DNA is TGTGCCTGGAGTCGTCAGGAAAATTCACCCCTCCACTTT. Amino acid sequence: CAWSRQENSPLHF.

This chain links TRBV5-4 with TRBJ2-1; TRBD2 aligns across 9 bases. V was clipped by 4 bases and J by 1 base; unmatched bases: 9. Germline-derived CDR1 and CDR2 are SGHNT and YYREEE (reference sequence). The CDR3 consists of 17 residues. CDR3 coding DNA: TGTGCCAGCAGCCGCGGTCCTACTAGCGGGTCCTACAATGAGCAGTTCTTC. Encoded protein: CASSRGPTSGSYNEQFF.

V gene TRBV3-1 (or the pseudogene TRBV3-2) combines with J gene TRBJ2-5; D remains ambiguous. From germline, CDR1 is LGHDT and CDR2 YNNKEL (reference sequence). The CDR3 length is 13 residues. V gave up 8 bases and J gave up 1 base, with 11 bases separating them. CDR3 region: CASGSGFQETQYF. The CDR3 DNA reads TGTGCCAGCGGGTCAGGTTTCCAAGAGACCCAGTACTTC.